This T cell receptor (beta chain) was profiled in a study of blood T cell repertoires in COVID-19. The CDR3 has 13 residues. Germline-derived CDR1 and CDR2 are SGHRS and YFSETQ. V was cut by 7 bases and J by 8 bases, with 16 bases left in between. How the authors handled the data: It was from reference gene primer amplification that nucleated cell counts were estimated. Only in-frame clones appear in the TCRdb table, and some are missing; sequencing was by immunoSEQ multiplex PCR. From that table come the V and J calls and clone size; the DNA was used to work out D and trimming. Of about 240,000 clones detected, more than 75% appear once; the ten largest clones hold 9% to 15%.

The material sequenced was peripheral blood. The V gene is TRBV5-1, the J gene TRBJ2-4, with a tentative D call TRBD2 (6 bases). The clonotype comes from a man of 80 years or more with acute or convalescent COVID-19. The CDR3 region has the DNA TGCGCCAGCCGCACTAGCCCTCGGGACATTCAGTACTTC. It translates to CASRTSPRDIQYF.